This T cell receptor (beta chain) was captured in a study of CD8+ T cells in alopecia areata. Study-level findings and limits: Clonality in the scalp and expanded CD8+ clones ranked among the top 100 were significantly decreased by tofacitinib. Persistence of many expanded lesional clones was seen in scalp and blood during tofacitinib.

TCR sequencing used cDNA made by reverse transcription of extracted RNA. Using immunoSEQ multiplex PCR, the repertoire was profiled, and TCRdb retains in-frame clones only, with some absent. Of roughly 190,000 clones in the sample, 60% to 70% were seen once. This CDR3 has 15 amino acids. V was cut by 5 bases and J by 1 base, with 13 bases left in between. The germline V gene has CDR1 SEHNR and CDR2 FQNEAQ (reference sequence). A word on this clone: The antigen remains unidentified.

The treatment was: oral pan-JAK inhibitor, 5-10 mg twice daily. V usage is TRBV7-9 and J usage is TRBJ2-3; the D gene is possibly TRBD1 (5 bases). The sequencing here drew on CD4+ T cells sorted from blood, taken at week 4, from a patient treated with tofacitinib. The TCR sequence derives from a human donor with alopecia areata. Here the CDR3 reads CASSPTVFGTDTQYF. As DNA, the CDR3 is TGTGCCAGCAGCCCGACAGTCTTCGGCACAGATACGCAGTATTTT.